What follows are 22 T cell receptor beta chains derived from one specimen sequenced in a study of OX40 agonist ivuxolimab in advanced cancers. Data came from immunoSEQ multiplex PCR; TCRdb stores just in-frame clones and leaves some out. Of approximately 60,000 clones listed, about four fifths were seen once; the top ten hold about 0.69%. The sequences come from CD4+ or CD8+ T cells sorted from blood, collected in a trial of the OX40 agonist ivuxolimab. These receptors all come from an adult with an advanced solid tumor such as melanoma, head and neck, liver or kidney cancer.

This clone was observed once. CDR3 bases: TGCGCCAGCAGCGGAACGGGGGGGGCCCCCACAGATACGCAGTATTTT. Encoded protein: CASSGTGGAPTDTQYF. The chain couples TRBV5-1 to TRBJ2-3, with 8 nucleotides matching TRBD2. Germline lookup yields CDR1 SGHRS and CDR2 YFSETQ. V lost 4 bases and J lost 2; bases outside the gene matches: 9. CDR3 length: 16 amino acids.

The rearrangement joins TRBV6-1 to TRBJ2-5; D possibly corresponds to TRBD1 (5 bases). The germline V gene has CDR1 MNHNS and CDR2 SASEGT. This CDR3 has 15 residues. Trimming stripped 2 bases from V and 5 bases from J, with 15 bases between. The CDR3 region is CASSELTVGRETQYF. As DNA, the CDR3 is TGTGCCAGCAGTGAACTCACGGTGGGGCGGGAGACCCAGTACTTC.

The rearrangement uses TRBV25-1 and TRBJ1-1, with D tentatively TRBD1 (6 bases). V was pared by 7 bases and J by 2 bases, with 14 bases between. Germline-derived CDR1 and CDR2 are MGHDK and SYGVNS. The CDR3 spans 14 residues. The CDR3 DNA reads TGTGCCAGCAATCAGGGGCCAAGTAACACTGAAGCTTTCTTT. Protein sequence: CASNQGPSNTEAFF. Full variable domain (missing parts from reference TRBV25-1 and TRBJ1-1): EADIYQTPRYLVIGTGKKITLECSQTMGHDKMYWYQQDPGMELHLIHYSYGVNSTEKGDLSSESTVSRIRTEHFPLTLESARPSHTSQYLCASNQGPSNTEAFFGQGTRLTVV.

This clone was observed a handful of times. The V and J genes are TRBV6-6 and TRBJ1-2; 7 bases map to TRBD1. V lost 7 bases, J lost 4 bases, and 15 bases stayed unmatched. The CDR3 contains 16 residues. Germline V gene data show CDR1 as MNHNY and CDR2 as SVGAGI (reference sequence). DNA of the CDR3: TGTGCCAGCACATCCAGGGGGGGGTCTAAACTCTATGGCTACACCTTC. This gives the protein CASTSRGGSKLYGYTF.

This chain joins TRBV13 and TRBJ2-3; 9 bases fit TRBD2. The CDR3 loop spans 18 amino acids. Per germline, CDR1 PRHDT and CDR2 FYEKMQ (reference sequence). J gave up 2 bases and V 4 bases, and 13 bases lay outside the gene matches. CDR3 residues: CASSSYIIGGGDTDTQYF. The DNA of the CDR3 is TGTGCCAGCAGCTCCTATATTATCGGCGGGGGGGACACAGATACGCAGTATTTT.

The rearrangement joins TRBV7-6 to TRBJ2-5, with 10 bases that match TRBD1. The CDR3 is 14 amino acids. V trimming: 2 bases; J trimming: 4 bases; junction bases outside the gene matches: 1. CDR1 is SGHVS, CDR2 FNYEAQ, per germline. The CDR3 DNA is TGTGCCAGCAGCTTATGGGACAGGGGAGAGACCCAGTACTTC. Translation gives CASSLWDRGETQYF.

This clone was observed a single time. The rearrangement links TRBV28 to TRBJ2-7; the D gene could be TRBD1 or TRBD2 (6 bases each). V lost 6 bases, J lost 4 bases, and 13 bases lay in between. This CDR3 comprises 13 residues. The V gene's germline CDR1 is MDHEN and CDR2 SYDVKM. The CDR3 DNA sequence: TGTGCCAGCAGATTGGGGGGCCTTTACGAGCAGTACTTC. Its translation is CASRLGGLYEQYF.

The chain has TRBV6-5 and TRBJ1-5; D is unclear. V was trimmed by 6 bases and J by 3 bases, leaving 6 bases between them. This CDR3 is built from 12 residues. Germline CDR1 reads MNHEY; CDR2 reads SVGAGI. The CDR3 is CASSEVNQPQHF. The CDR3 DNA is TGTGCCAGCAGCGAAGTCAATCAGCCCCAGCATTTT.

The chain carries TRBV6-5 and TRBJ1-2; D not certain. CDR3 length: 13 amino acids. CDR1 is MNHEY, CDR2 SVGAGI, per germline. The V end was cut by 0 bases, the J end by 8 bases, with 10 bases between. The CDR3 region is CASSYSKESGYTF. As DNA, the CDR3 is TGTGCCAGCAGTTACTCGAAGGAGAGCGGCTACACCTTC.

The chain links TRBV28 to TRBJ1-2; 10 bases match TRBD1. This CDR3 spans 17 amino acids. Germline CDR1 MDHEN, CDR2 SYDVKM. V shed 3 bases and J 7 bases; nucleotides not matched to a gene: 14. In DNA form, the CDR3 reads TGTGCCAGCAGTTTCCGGGGACAGGGGTTCCAGGTAATTGGCTACACCTTC. Protein product: CASSFRGQGFQVIGYTF.

This clone occurred once. The chain carries TRBV7-2 and TRBJ1-5, with D uncertain. In germline, CDR1 is SGHTA, CDR2 FQGNSA. Trimming stripped 1 base from V and 6 bases from J, with 10 bases between. The CDR3 contains 14 residues. In DNA, the CDR3 is TGTGCCAGCAGCTTAGTGACGATGGGTCAGCCCCAGCATTTT. Translating it yields CASSLVTMGQPQHF.

The chain combines TRBV6-5 with TRBJ2-1; TRBD2 aligns across 10 bases. Germline CDR1 and CDR2: MNHEY and SVGAGI. This CDR3 is 15 amino acids long. V lost 6 bases to trimming and J lost 9 bases; unmatched junction nucleotides: 11. This chain's CDR3 is CASRESGTSAGEQFF. DNA for the CDR3: TGTGCCAGCAGGGAATCCGGGACTAGCGCCGGTGAGCAGTTCTTC.

The V and J genes are TRBV7-9 and TRBJ2-2, with 7 bases that match TRBD1. With 1 base clipped from V and 2 bases from J, the junction kept 10 bases outside the gene matches. The CDR3 is 18 amino acids. CDR1 and CDR2 from the germline V gene are SEHNR and FQNEAQ (reference sequence). The CDR3 spells CASSLELLGQANTGELFF. CDR3 sequence (DNA): TGTGCCAGCAGCTTAGAATTGCTCGGACAGGCAAACACCGGGGAGCTGTTTTTT.

The chain is built from TRBV28 and TRBJ2-7, with 10 bases lining up with TRBD1. The ends lost 4 bases at V and 3 bases at J; junction bases unmatched: 3. Germline V lookup: CDR1 MDHEN, CDR2 SYDVKM. The CDR3 has 14 amino acids. For the CDR3, the DNA is TGTGCCAGCAGTTGGGACAGGGGATTCTACGAGCAGTACTTC. This encodes CASSWDRGFYEQYF.

The chain's CDR3 is CASRPTGRFYEQYF. The CDR3 coding sequence is TGTGCCAGTAGGCCGACGGGACGTTTCTACGAGCAGTACTTC. This chain links TRBV19 with TRBJ2-7, with D possibly called TRBD1 or TRBD2 (5 bases each). V lost 6 bases to trimming and J lost 3 bases, with 15 bases between them. This CDR3 is built from 14 residues. The germline CDR1 and CDR2 sequences are LNHDA and SQIVND (reference sequence).

The rearrangement joins TRBV10-3 to TRBJ2-5, with D possibly TRBD1 on 5 matching bases. The CDR3 has 14 amino acids. The germline V gene encodes CDR1 ENHRY and CDR2 SYGVKD. Trimming stripped 6 bases from V and 3 bases from J, with 14 bases between. The DNA for the CDR3 is TGTGCCATCAGACCGACAGCTGGGGAAGAGACCCAGTACTTC. Its translation is CAIRPTAGEETQYF.

The J gene is TRBJ2-7, the V gene TRBV13; possibly TRBD1 for D (6 bases). There are 15 residues in the CDR3. CDR1 and CDR2 (germline): PRHDT, FYEKMQ (reference sequence). The ends were cut back, 5 bases at V and 0 bases at J, with 14 bases in the middle. CDR3 coding DNA: TGTGCCAGCAGCCAGCGACAGGACAACTCCTACGAGCAGTACTTC. It encodes CASSQRQDNSYEQYF.

The chain couples TRBV2 to TRBJ2-7; D perhaps matches TRBD2 (5 bases). V was trimmed by 8 bases and J by 2 bases, leaving 16 bases between them. The CDR3 extends over 14 amino acids. Germline V gene sequence: CDR1 SNHLY, CDR2 FYNNEI. The CDR3 sequence is CASRAEGSTYEQYF. DNA for the CDR3: TGTGCCAGCCGAGCCGAGGGATCCACCTACGAGCAGTACTTC.

This clone was observed once. This chain links TRBV4-1 with TRBJ2-1, with D possibly TRBD2 on 5 matching bases. CDR1 is MGHRA, CDR2 YSYEKL, per germline. The CDR3 totals 15 residues. The V end lost 1 base, the J end lost 2 bases, and 9 bases lay between the germline ends. This CDR3 reads CASSQVGLTYNEQFF. The DNA for the CDR3 is TGCGCCAGCAGCCAAGTTGGACTGACCTACAATGAGCAGTTCTTC.

The sample holds a few counts of this clone. The chain employs TRBV10-1 and TRBJ1-2; no reliable D call. This CDR3 contains 11 residues. CDR1 and CDR2 (germline): WNHNN, SYGVQD (reference sequence). Trimming removed 9 bases from V and 6 bases from J, with 11 bases in between. CDR3 in amino acids: CASGESNGYTF. The CDR3 DNA is TGCGCCAGTGGAGAGTCTAATGGCTACACCTTC.

V is TRBV6-1 and J is TRBJ2-5; maybe TRBD2 (5 bases). CDR3 length equals 15 residues. Germline V gene sequence: CDR1 MNHNS, CDR2 SASEGT. The germline V and J ends were trimmed by 6 bases and 1 base, with 15 bases remaining between them. CDR3 DNA sequence: TGTGCCAGCAGGATGACCCTACTAGTCCAAGAGACCCAGTACTTC. Amino acids: CASRMTLLVQETQYF.

The chain couples TRBV21-1 to TRBJ2-1; the table's D call of TRBD1 was not tested on the DNA. TRBV21-1 constitutes a pseudogene. The CDR3 has 16 amino acids. CDR3 sequence: CASSKRRQGACNEQFF. DNA of the CDR3: TGTGCCAGCAGCAAGCGAAGGCAGGGGGCTTGCAATGAGCAGTTCTTC.